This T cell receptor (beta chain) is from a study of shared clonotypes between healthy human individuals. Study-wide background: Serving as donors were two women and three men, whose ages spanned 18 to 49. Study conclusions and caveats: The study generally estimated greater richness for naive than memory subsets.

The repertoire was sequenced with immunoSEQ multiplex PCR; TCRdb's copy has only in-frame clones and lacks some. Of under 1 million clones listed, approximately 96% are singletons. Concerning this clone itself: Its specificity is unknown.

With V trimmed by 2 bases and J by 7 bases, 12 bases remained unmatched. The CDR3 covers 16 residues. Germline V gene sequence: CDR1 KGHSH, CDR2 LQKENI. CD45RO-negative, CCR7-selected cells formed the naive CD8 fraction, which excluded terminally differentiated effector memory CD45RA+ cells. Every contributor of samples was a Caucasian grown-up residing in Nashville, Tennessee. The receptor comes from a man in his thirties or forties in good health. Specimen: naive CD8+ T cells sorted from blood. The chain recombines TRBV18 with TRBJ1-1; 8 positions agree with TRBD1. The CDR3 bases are TGTGCCAGCTCACCAGGGGCCTGGACAGGGCATCTTGAAGCTTTCTTT. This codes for CASSPGAWTGHLEAFF. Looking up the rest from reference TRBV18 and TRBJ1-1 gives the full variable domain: NAGVMQNPRHLVRRRGQEARLRCSPMKGHSHVYWYRQLPEEGLKFMVYLQKENIIDESGMPKERFSAEFPKEGPSILRIQQVVRGDSAAYFCASSPGAWTGHLEAFFGQGTRLTVV.